The next 13 T cell receptor beta chains were all read from a single sample in a study of blood T cell repertoires in COVID-19. The table came from immunoSEQ multiplex PCR; TCRdb's copy has only in-frame clones and leaves some out. The table shows 150,000 to 200,000 clones, with roughly 93% occurring only once. The sample consisted of peripheral blood. These receptors were obtained from a woman between 45 and 65 years old with acute or convalescent COVID-19.

The chain has TRBV25-1 and TRBJ1-2, with D hard to call. This CDR3 region has 13 residues. V lost 6 bases and J lost 5, with 13 bases in between. Germline lookup yields CDR1 MGHDK and CDR2 SYGVNS. CDR3 loop: CASRGTLNYGYTF. CDR3 DNA sequence: TGTGCCAGCAGGGGCACCCTTAATTATGGCTACACCTTC.

This clone was picked up one time. The gene calls are TRBV18 and TRBJ1-2, with TRBD1 matching 12 bases. J lost 8 bases, V lost 3 bases, and 4 bases had no gene match. CDR3 length: 14 amino acids. Germline CDR1 and CDR2: KGHSH and LQKENI. CDR3 DNA sequence: TGTGCCAGCTCACCCGGGACAGGGGGCGAAGGCTACACCTTC. This translates into CASSPGTGGEGYTF.

The rearrangement joins TRBV4-2 to TRBJ1-1, with 7 bases aligning to TRBD1. The CDR3 consists of 12 residues. Germline loops: CDR1 LGHNA, CDR2 YNFKEQ. The V segment lost 4 bases and the J segment 5 bases; nucleotides outside the gene matches: 1. The CDR3 DNA reads TGTGCCAGCAGCCCGACAGGGACTGAAGCTTTCTTT. Residues: CASSPTGTEAFF.

This chain uses TRBV29-1 with TRBJ1-3; D is perhaps TRBD1 (5 bases). This CDR3 region has 11 residues. Per germline, CDR1 SQVTM and CDR2 ANQGSEA. Trimming shortened V by 4 bases and J by 8 bases, and 9 bases separated the two germline ends. In DNA, the CDR3 is TGCAGCGTTGGGCAGACAGACACCATATATTTT. Amino acids: CSVGQTDTIYF.

The chain couples TRBV15 to TRBJ2-2; weak D call: TRBD2 (5 bases). Germline-derived CDR1 and CDR2 are LNHNV and YYDKDF (reference sequence). The CDR3 contains 14 residues. V was shortened by 1 base and J by 3 bases, with 6 bases between the two germline ends. The CDR3 DNA sequence: TGTGCCACCAGCAGAGCGGGGTACACCGGGGAGCTGTTTTTT. Translation: CATSRAGYTGELFF.

CDR3 DNA sequence: TGTGCCAGCATCCCCTTGGGACTGAGCCCGAGTGAAGATACGCAGTATTTT. Amino acids: CASIPLGLSPSEDTQYF. The V and J genes are TRBV28 and TRBJ2-3; D perhaps matches TRBD2 (6 bases). This CDR3 has 17 amino acids. Trimming left V 7 bases short and J 5 bases short, with 25 bases between. Germline CDR1 reads MDHEN; CDR2 reads SYDVKM. Full variable domain (missing parts from reference TRBV28 and TRBJ2-3): DVKVTQSSRYLVKRTGEKVFLECVQDMDHENMFWYRQDPGLGLRLIYFSYDVKMKEKGDIPEGYSVSREKKERFSLILESASTNQTSMYLCASIPLGLSPSEDTQYFGPGTRLTVL.

The chain employs TRBV6-5 and TRBJ2-5, with TRBD2 as a possible D gene (7 bases). In germline, CDR1 is MNHEY, CDR2 SVGAGI. Trimming shortened V by 6 bases and J by 5 bases, and 13 bases separated the two germline ends. The CDR3 extends over 13 amino acids. The chain's CDR3 is CASRMGGRETQYF. CDR3 bases: TGTGCCAGCAGGATGGGGGGGCGGGAGACCCAGTACTTC.

The rearrangement links TRBV7-9 to TRBJ1-4; D is unclear. CDR1 SEHNR and CDR2 FQNEAQ come from the germline V gene (reference sequence). Trimming shortened V by 3 bases and J by 0 bases, and 5 bases separated the two germline ends. CDR3 length equals 14 residues. The CDR3 nucleotides are TGTGCCAGCAGCTTGGCAGCAACTAATGAAAAACTGTTTTTT. Translating it yields CASSLAATNEKLFF.

The CDR3, as DNA: TGTGCCAGCTCACCACCGAGAGACAGGTCGTACAATGAGCAGTTCTTC. Amino acids: CASSPPRDRSYNEQFF. The V and J genes are TRBV18 and TRBJ2-1, with D perhaps matching TRBD1 (6 bases). The CDR3 has 16 residues. The germline V gene has CDR1 KGHSH and CDR2 LQKENI. Trimming took 0 bases from V and 4 from J, leaving 13 bases between them. Combining the CDR3 with reference TRBV18 and TRBJ2-1 gives the whole variable domain NAGVMQNPRHLVRRRGQEARLRCSPMKGHSHVYWYRQLPEEGLKFMVYLQKENIIDESGMPKERFSAEFPKEGPSILRIQQVVRGDSAAYFCASSPPRDRSYNEQFFGPGTRLTVL.

The chain links TRBV24-1 to TRBJ2-2; D may be TRBD1 (6 bases). The CDR3 is 15 residues long. The V end was cut by 4 bases, the J end by 1 base, with 9 bases between. The germline V gene encodes CDR1 KGHDR and CDR2 SFDVKD. This chain's CDR3 is CATSDWTENTGELFF. As DNA, the CDR3 is TGTGCCACCAGTGACTGGACAGAGAACACCGGGGAGCTGTTTTTT.

Written as DNA, the CDR3 is TGTGCCAGCAGTTATTCGGCCGCAGGGGACTACGAGCAGTACTTC. This gives the protein CASSYSAAGDYEQYF. The chain combines TRBV6-5 with TRBJ2-7, with D possibly TRBD1 on 6 matching bases. This CDR3 region has 15 residues. Germline V gene sequence: CDR1 MNHEY, CDR2 SVGAGI. Deletions cut 3 bases from V and 3 bases from J, with 15 bases between.

The genes are TRBV27 and TRBJ2-1; 8 bases line up with TRBD2. CDR1 and CDR2 (germline): MNHEY, SMNVEV (reference sequence). The CDR3 loop spans 16 amino acids. Trimming removed 3 bases from V and 3 bases from J; junction bases left unmatched: 7. CDR3 in DNA: TGTGCCAGCAGTTTGTATAGCGGGGCTCTCTACAATGAGCAGTTCTTC. This sequence encodes CASSLYSGALYNEQFF.

The rearrangement joins TRBV18 to TRBJ1-2, with 7 bases that match TRBD1. The germline V gene encodes CDR1 KGHSH and CDR2 LQKENI. V lost 6 bases to trimming and J lost 2 bases; unmatched junction nucleotides: 9. This CDR3 contains 15 residues. The CDR3 coding sequence is TGTGCCAGCTCCCCCGGGACAGATCAAAACTATGGCTACACCTTC. It is translated as CASSPGTDQNYGYTF.